This T cell receptor (beta chain) was identified during a study of shared clonotypes between healthy human individuals. Overall study findings and caveats: Clonotypes not shared had lower generation probabilities than those common to all four donors.

As to this clone: What it recognizes is unknown.

Assay used: immunoSEQ multiplex PCR; TCRdb lists only in-frame clones, some missing. The data contain approximately 400,000 clones, 90% to 98% of them singletons. The sample taken for sequencing was memory CD8+ T cells sorted from blood. Noted subset: CD45RO+ cells pooled with CCR7-negative TemRA cells. The source is a man between 25 and 39 years old in good health.

The CDR3 DNA follows: TGTGCCAGCAGTGAATCGAGGGGGACCCAAGAGACCCAGTACTTC. Amino acid sequence: CASSESRGTQETQYF. The gene calls are TRBV2 and TRBJ2-5, with a possible D match to TRBD1 (6 bases). The V gene's germline CDR1 is SNHLY and CDR2 FYNNEI. V lost 2 bases and J lost 1, with 11 bases in between. This CDR3 is built from 15 residues.